This TCR beta chain was captured in a study of PD-L1 blockade in urothelial cancer. On the study more broadly: In about 2014, patients got going on atezolizumab, taking 1,200 mg intravenously every 3 weeks. Samples came from 3 weeks, at the second dose, and 6 weeks into treatment. Each blood sample yielded a median of about 150,000 T cells.

CDR1 is SGHNT, CDR2 YENEEA, per germline. Trimming at V came to 5 bases and at J to 10 bases, leaving 8 bases not matched to a gene. This CDR3 is built from 13 residues. The repertoire was sequenced with immunoSEQ multiplex PCR; TCRdb's copy has only in-frame clones and lacks some. The sample contains approximately 24,000 clones, about 86% of which appear only once. The receptor was isolated from a man between 60 and 70 years old with urothelial cancer. The chain couples TRBV11-3 to TRBJ1-1; 9 bases align to TRBD1. Sequenced material: PBMCs, taken around atezolizumab (anti-PD-L1) treatment. CDR3 protein: CASSTRTGEGAFF. CDR3 sequence (DNA): TGTGCCAGCAGCACCAGGACAGGGGAGGGAGCTTTCTTT.